What follows are 13 T cell receptor beta chains derived from one specimen sequenced in a study of shared clonotypes between healthy human individuals (dated by TCRdb to 2019 to 2021). Library creation used the immunoSEQ multiplex PCR assay. In TCRdb, the immuneACCESS table is reduced to in-frame sequences with V and J assigned. These tables do not hold every clone; where another copy was compared, an unresolved V gene accounts for under half, and the others remain unexplained. A total of about 460,000 clones appear in this sample, 77% of them only once. The ten biggest clones cover 12% of the sample. Material for sequencing was PBMCs. The receptors were gathered from a woman between 40 and 50 years old in good health. Some clones in this sample may be carry-over from other donors' samples.

This clone occurred a few times. This chain links TRBV6-4 with TRBJ2-7; D tentatively fits TRBD1 or TRBD2 (6 bases each). Trimming removed 11 bases from V and 4 bases from J, with 24 bases in between. Germline CDR1 and CDR2: MRHNA and SNTAGT. The length of the CDR3 is 15 residues. Here the CDR3 reads CAPHPLTGARYEQYF. The CDR3 bases are TGTGCCCCTCACCCGCTGACGGGGGCGCGATACGAGCAGTACTTC.

This chain links TRBV2 with TRBJ1-1, with 7 bases that match TRBD1. V was clipped by 6 bases and J by 2 bases; unmatched bases: 3. The CDR3 extends over 13 amino acids. Germline V lookup: CDR1 SNHLY, CDR2 FYNNEI. The CDR3 spells CASRRQGNTEAFF. The CDR3 DNA sequence: TGTGCCAGCAGACGACAGGGAAACACTGAAGCTTTCTTT.

The chain combines TRBV28 with TRBJ2-3; 8 nucleotides align to TRBD2. Germline V gives CDR1 MDHEN, CDR2 SYDVKM. With V trimmed by 2 bases and J by 6 bases, 7 bases remained unmatched. The CDR3 covers 15 residues. The CDR3 spells CASSLGAGGTDTQYF. Written as DNA, the CDR3 is TGTGCCAGCAGTTTAGGGGCGGGAGGAACTGATACGCAGTATTTT.

The chain joins TRBV7-9 to TRBJ1-1; D possibly corresponds to TRBD1 (6 bases). The CDR3 is 14 amino acids. The germline CDR1 and CDR2 sequences are SEHNR and FQNEAQ (reference sequence). V lost 6 bases to trimming and J lost 4 bases, with 15 bases between them. CDR3 in DNA: TGTGCCAGCAGATCCCCAGGGGAATCCACTGAAGCTTTCTTT. Translation: CASRSPGESTEAFF.

The genes are TRBV10-3 and TRBJ2-7, with a possible D match to TRBD1 (6 bases). The V end lost 6 bases, the J end lost 6 bases, and 9 bases lay between the germline ends. The CDR3 loop spans 11 amino acids. Germline loops: CDR1 ENHRY, CDR2 SYGVKD. The CDR3 here is CAISEGVEQYF. CDR3 nucleotides: TGTGCCATCAGCGAGGGGGTCGAGCAGTACTTC.

J is TRBJ2-4 and V is TRBV6-6; no clear D gene. This CDR3 has 14 residues. Trimming left V 10 bases short and J 2 bases short, with 15 bases between. The germline CDR1 and CDR2 sequences are MNHNY and SVGAGI (reference sequence). The CDR3 sequence is CATAEDRSKNIQYF. CDR3 sequence (DNA): TGTGCCACCGCAGAGGACCGGTCCAAAAACATTCAGTACTTC.

The J gene is TRBJ2-1, the V gene TRBV6-1; perhaps D is TRBD1 or TRBD2 (7 bases each). The CDR3 covers 16 residues. V dropped 3 bases and J dropped 6 bases, with 18 bases sitting between them. Germline V gene data show CDR1 as MNHNS and CDR2 as SASEGT. CDR3 bases: TGTGCCAGCAGTGACCTACAGGGGTCGGGGGGCAATGAGCAGTTCTTC. It codes for CASSDLQGSGGNEQFF.

The V and J genes are TRBV5-1 and TRBJ2-7, with D hard to call. Trimming cost V 3 bases and J 3 bases, with 10 bases left between them. Germline values: CDR1 SGHRS, CDR2 YFSETQ. The CDR3 totals 13 residues. This chain's CDR3 is CASSSLGDYEQYF. CDR3 sequence (DNA): TGCGCCAGCAGCTCCCTCGGCGACTACGAGCAGTACTTC.

The V gene is TRBV2, the J gene TRBJ2-1; D is tentatively TRBD1 or TRBD2 (5 bases each). CDR3 length equals 13 residues. V gave up 3 bases and J gave up 8 bases, with 11 bases separating them. CDR1 and CDR2 from the germline V gene are SNHLY and FYNNEI. CDR3 loop: CASSELLGDEQFF. The CDR3 nucleotides read TGTGCCAGCAGTGAGCTTCTGGGGGATGAGCAGTTCTTC.

In regard to this clone: A much larger clone differs by one base, so this may be a read error. The chain's CDR3 is CTSSPFQGEKQYF. Here the CDR3 DNA reads TGTACCAGCTCACCTTTTCAGGGGGAGAAGCAGTACTTC. This chain uses TRBV18 with TRBJ2-7; 7 bases agree with TRBD1. The germline CDR1 and CDR2 sequences are KGHSH and LQKENI. The CDR3 spans 13 residues.

As concerns this clone: A far larger clone is a single base away, which makes a read error likely. The chain employs TRBV2 and TRBJ2-7; the match to TRBD2 covers 7 bases. V dropped 4 bases and J dropped 3; count of bases not matched to a gene: 12. CDR1 and CDR2 (germline): SNHLY, FYNNEI. The CDR3 has 16 amino acids. CDR3 nucleotide sequence: TGTGCCAGCAGTGTATCCAGCGGGATGGGGTTCTACGAGCAGTACTTC. Protein sequence: CASSVSSGMGFYEQYF.

V usage is TRBV19 and J usage is TRBJ2-7, with 9 bases identical to TRBD2. Germline trimming cut 4 bases from V and 0 bases from J; bases unmatched to any gene: 1. Germline values: CDR1 LNHDA, CDR2 SQIVND (reference sequence). CDR3 size: 14 residues. CDR3 sequence reads: CASSKLAGSYEQYF. Written as DNA, the CDR3 is TGTGCCAGTAGTAAACTAGCGGGCTCCTACGAGCAGTACTTC. The complete variable domain, with remaining parts taken from reference TRBV19 and TRBJ2-7, reads DGGITQSPKYLFRKEGQNVTLSCEQNLNHDAMYWYRQDPGQGLRLIYYSQIVNDFQKGDIAEGYSVSREKKESFPLTVTSAQKNPTAFYLCASSKLAGSYEQYFGPGTRLTVT.

J is TRBJ1-5 and V is TRBV6-6; unclear D gene. Deletions cut 0 bases from V and 9 bases from J, with 12 bases between. From germline, CDR1 is MNHNY and CDR2 SVGAGI (reference sequence). There are 14 residues in the CDR3. CDR3 coding DNA: TGTGCCAGCAGTTACTCGGCTCGGGCAGGGCCCCAGCATTTT. It encodes CASSYSARAGPQHF.